One and the same sample provided the 13 T cell receptor beta chains below, sequenced in a study of regulatory T cells in long-lasting Graves disease. To make TCR beta libraries, researchers used iRepertoire HTBI primers and Arm-PCR of CDR3 regions. Each CDR3 protein is one row after TCRdb ran MiXCR on the multiplex PCR reads. The data show 550,000 or so distinct CDR3 sequences, with 9.5% to 15% seen just once and 8% to 10% held by the top ten. The time point here: newly diagnosed GD, antithyroid drugs for less than 3 months. PBMC-extracted RNA yielded the TCR library. A further study also used this sample, focusing on T cells in Graves' hyperthyroidism and ophthalmopathy.

The sequencing used peripheral blood mononuclear cells (PBMCs), collected at new diagnosis, from a patient treated with antithyroid drugs. All receptors derive from a young woman with Graves disease.

Ten or more counts support this clonotype. The chain couples TRBV2 to TRBJ2-1; 9 bases are a match to TRBD2. The CDR3 runs to 16 residues. CDR1 and CDR2 (germline): SNHLY, FYNNEI. Losses at the gene ends were 5 bases for V and 11 bases for J; bases not matched to a gene: 16. CDR3 sequence reads: CASSPEGPSGIRQQFF. In DNA form, the CDR3 reads TGTGCCAGCAGTCCAGAGGGGCCTAGCGGGATACGTCAGCAGTTCTTC.

This clonotype was observed a handful of times. The rearrangement joins TRBV7-8 to TRBJ2-3; 7 bases align to TRBD2. Germline CDR1 is SGHVS and CDR2 is FQNEAQ. The CDR3 sequence is 15 residues long. V shed 3 bases and J 5 bases; nucleotides not matched to a gene: 8. In nucleotides, the CDR3 is TGTGCCAGCAGCTTTTCGCCGCTAGCGGAAGATACGCAGTATTTT. Residues: CASSFSPLAEDTQYF.

This clonotype was found many times. CDR3 protein: CASSLTKVDEQFF. The CDR3 DNA follows: TGTGCCAGCTCACTTACAAAGGTTGATGAGCAGTTCTTC. V usage is TRBV18 and J usage is TRBJ2-1; no clear D. The germline V gene has CDR1 KGHSH and CDR2 LQKENI. The ends were cut back, 4 bases at V and 8 bases at J, with 12 bases in the middle. This CDR3 is built from 13 residues.

There are many counts of this clonotype. V and J are TRBV3-1 and TRBJ2-2; 8 bases map to TRBD1. The CDR3 length is 17 residues. Trimming cost V 4 bases and J 4 bases; bases outside gene matches: 11. CDR1 is LGHDT, CDR2 YNNKEL, per germline (reference sequence). This chain's CDR3 is CASSLLGQGDPTGELFF. CDR3 bases: TGTGCCAGCAGCCTTCTCGGACAGGGAGACCCCACCGGGGAGCTGTTTTTT.

This clonotype appeared many times. This sequence joins TRBV6-5 and TRBJ1-4; 7 bases fit TRBD1. The germline CDR1 and CDR2 sequences are MNHEY and SVGAGI. The CDR3 runs to 15 residues. Germline trimming cut 0 bases from V and 6 bases from J; bases unmatched to any gene: 4. CDR3 bases: TGTGCCAGCAGTTACTCGAGGCAGGGGGATGAAAAACTGTTTTTT. It specifies CASSYSRQGDEKLFF.

This clonotype was seen ten or more times. The chain recombines TRBV19 with TRBJ1-1; maybe TRBD1 (6 bases). Germline V lookup: CDR1 LNHDA, CDR2 SQIVND (reference sequence). This CDR3 spans 17 amino acids. V was clipped by 11 bases and J by 3 bases, with 28 bases between them. The CDR3 region is CAGEDPIRGPEYTEAFF. CDR3 DNA: TGTGCCGGAGAAGACCCTATTCGGGGGCCGGAGTACACTGAAGCTTTCTTT.

This clonotype was picked up many times. This rearrangement joins TRBV11-2 to TRBJ2-2, with D maybe TRBD1 (5 bases). CDR1 SGHAT and CDR2 FQNNGV come from the germline V gene. This CDR3 is built from 13 residues. V lost 9 bases and J lost 1, with 9 bases in between. CDR3 DNA sequence: TGTGCCAGAAGAACAGGGAACACCGGGGAGCTGTTTTTT. It translates to CARRTGNTGELFF.

This clonotype has at least ten counts. The chain recombines TRBV27 with TRBJ2-3, with no clear D. Germline assignment: CDR1 MNHEY and CDR2 SMNVEV (reference sequence). V was shortened by 1 base and J by 0 bases, with 11 bases between the two germline ends. This CDR3 is built from 16 residues. The CDR3 DNA is TGTGCCAGCAGTTTATTGGGTTTTACTAGCACAGATACGCAGTATTTT. Protein: CASSLLGFTSTDTQYF.

This clonotype came up many times. V gene TRBV12-3 or TRBV12-4 combines with J gene TRBJ2-3; TRBD1 agrees at 7 bases. The CDR3 is made up of 16 amino acids. V trimming: 5 bases; J trimming: 2 bases; junction bases outside the gene matches: 10. In DNA form, the CDR3 reads TGTGCCAGCAGTAACTCGACAGGGAAGCACACAGATACGCAGTATTTT. Translated: CASSNSTGKHTDTQYF.

In this sample, this clonotype turned up many times. J is TRBJ2-7 and V is TRBV5-5; D is ambiguous. The V gene's germline CDR1 is SGHKS and CDR2 YYEKEE (reference sequence). This CDR3 is built from 14 residues. V was trimmed by 1 base and J by 5 bases, leaving 13 bases between them. The CDR3 spells CASSLMTSADEQYF. The CDR3 bases are TGTGCCAGCAGCTTGATGACAAGCGCGGACGAGCAGTACTTC.

This clonotype came up many times. The gene calls are TRBV29-1 and TRBJ2-1; 7 bases align to TRBD2. Germline V CDR1 and CDR2: SQVTM, ANQGSEA. Trimming took 6 bases from V and 1 from J; bases not matched to a gene: 6. This CDR3 comprises 14 residues. This CDR3 is CSVSSGHSYNEQFF. The CDR3 coding sequence is TGCAGCGTCTCTAGCGGCCATTCCTACAATGAGCAGTTCTTC.

This clonotype was counted at least ten times. The chain carries TRBV19 and TRBJ2-1, with D possibly TRBD2 on 5 matching bases. CDR3 size: 13 residues. Germline V CDR1 and CDR2: LNHDA, SQIVND (reference sequence). V gave up 7 bases and J gave up 7 bases, with 14 bases separating them. The CDR3 DNA follows: TGTGCCAGTAAAATTCGGGATCAGAATGAGCAGTTCTTC. Protein product: CASKIRDQNEQFF.

This clonotype showed up many times. The gene calls are TRBV11-2 and TRBJ2-1; D might be TRBD1 (6 bases). The J call may be incorrect, as the DNA end agrees better with TRBJ2-5. In germline, CDR1 is SGHAT, CDR2 FQNNGV. CDR3 length: 15 amino acids. The DNA for the CDR3 is TGTGCCAGCAGCTATAGGACAGAGTGGGAGAAGACCCAGTACTTC. Amino acids: CASSYRTEWEKTQYF.